The clone carrying this T cell receptor beta chain appeared once. The study ran its PCR with 60 Vbeta and 13 Jbeta primers. Clones were sequenced by immunoSEQ multiplex PCR, and TCRdb holds only the in-frame ones, with some missing. The data hold under 200,000 clones, with more than 70% observed a single time. The CDR3 contains 13 residues. V lost 8 bases to trimming and J lost 8 bases, with 18 bases between them. Germline V gene lookup returns CDR1 PRHDT and CDR2 FYEKMQ (reference sequence). The sample comes from a study of cytomegalovirus exposure and HLA in healthy donors. The clonotype originates from a male donor in good health and CMV-seronegative. This rearrangement joins TRBV13 to TRBJ1-2, with D unclear. The sample comprised PBMCs. This CDR3 reads CASGIERGGGYTF. The CDR3 region has the DNA TGTGCCAGCGGAATAGAGCGGGGAGGAGGCTACACCTTC.